One and the same sample provided the 19 T cell receptor beta chains below, sequenced in a study of breast tumors, draining lymph nodes, adjacent tissues. Axillary draining lymph nodes of breast cancer patients supplied the node samples. In TCRdb, the multiplex PCR reads were re-called with MiXCR into one record per CDR3 protein. The sample holds approximately 88,000 distinct CDR3 sequences, around 30% seen once. The specimen was axillary lymph node tissue. These receptors all come from a female donor with breast cancer. Some clones in this sample may be carry-over from other donors' samples.

This rearrangement joins TRBV6-2 or TRBV6-3 to TRBJ2-5; D is possibly TRBD2 (6 bases). Trimming removed 5 bases from V and 1 base from J, with 11 bases in between. Germline values: CDR1 MNHEY, CDR2 SVGEGT. This CDR3 is 14 amino acids long. The chain's CDR3 is CASSPSGLQETQYF. CDR3 DNA: TGTGCCAGCAGTCCCAGCGGGCTCCAAGAGACCCAGTACTTC.

This clonotype was counted many times. The rearrangement joins TRBV4-1 to TRBJ1-4; perhaps TRBD1 as D (5 bases). The germline gives CDR1 MGHRA, CDR2 YSYEKL. CDR3 length equals 16 residues. V lost 1 base and J lost 4, with 13 bases in between. The CDR3 region has the DNA TGCGCCAGCAGCCAAGCGGTTTCAGGGCTTAATGAAAAACTGTTTTTT. It encodes CASSQAVSGLNEKLFF.

This clonotype was seen at least ten times. CDR3: CASRPGGAVSYNEQFF. The CDR3 nucleotides are TGTGCCAGCAGACCCGGGGGGGCGGTGTCCTACAATGAGCAGTTCTTC. This chain connects TRBV2 to TRBJ2-1; 8 bases are shared with TRBD2. The CDR3 extends over 16 amino acids. Germline CDR1 reads SNHLY; CDR2 reads FYNNEI. The V segment lost 6 bases and the J segment 1 base; nucleotides outside the gene matches: 8.

This clonotype was observed at least ten times. The rearrangement uses TRBV7-6 and TRBJ2-1; 7 positions agree with TRBD1. With V trimmed by 5 bases and J by 4 bases, 2 bases remained unmatched. This CDR3 is built from 13 residues. Germline CDR1 and CDR2: SGHVS and FNYEAQ. The chain's CDR3 is CASSGDRYNEQFF. The CDR3 region has the DNA TGTGCCAGCAGCGGGGACAGATACAATGAGCAGTTCTTC.

This clonotype came up many times. The rearrangement joins TRBV4-1 to TRBJ2-7; D may be TRBD1 (6 bases). Between the trimmed V and J ends, which lost 0 bases and 0 bases, there was a span of 9 bases. The CDR3 contains 15 residues. Germline V gene lookup returns CDR1 MGHRA and CDR2 YSYEKL. The CDR3 protein is CASSQEADSSYEQYF. CDR3 DNA sequence: TGCGCCAGCAGCCAAGAAGCGGACAGCTCCTACGAGCAGTACTTC.

Many counts were recorded for this clonotype. J is TRBJ2-1 and V is TRBV10-3; possibly TRBD1 or TRBD2 for D (6 bases each). Deletions cut 8 bases from V and 8 bases from J, with 19 bases between. From germline, CDR1 is ENHRY and CDR2 SYGVKD. This CDR3 spans 14 amino acids. CDR3 sequence: CAIGEDSLLDEQFF. The CDR3 DNA sequence: TGTGCCATCGGGGAGGACAGTCTTTTGGATGAGCAGTTCTTC.

This clonotype was seen many times. The chain has TRBV29-1 and TRBJ2-6; D gene uncertain. Germline V gives CDR1 SQVTM, CDR2 ANQGSEA. V gave up 4 bases and J gave up 2 bases, with 9 bases separating them. The CDR3 sequence is 14 residues long. The CDR3 protein is CSVVEWTGANVLTF. CDR3 bases: TGCAGCGTTGTGGAGTGGACTGGGGCCAACGTCCTGACTTTC.

This clonotype was recorded at least ten times. This may be a read error, as it is one base from a much larger clone. As DNA, the CDR3 is TGTGCCAGCAGCCACGCAGGGGCCGCGACTGGCTACACCTTC. It encodes CASSHAGAATGYTF. The chain employs TRBV5-5 and TRBJ1-2, with D perhaps matching TRBD1 (6 bases). The CDR3 runs to 14 residues. Germline CDR1 reads SGHKS; CDR2 reads YYEKEE (reference sequence). V lost 4 bases and J 7 bases, leaving 17 bases between the germline ends.

A word on this clonotype: Without the conserved terminal phenylalanine or tryptophan, this CDR3 likely stems from a read error. The J gene is TRBJ1-1, the V gene TRBV14; D remains unclear. V was cut by 2 bases and J by 5 bases, with 9 bases left in between. The germline V gene has CDR1 SGHDN and CDR2 FVKESK. The length of the CDR3 is 13 residues. In DNA form, the CDR3 reads TGTGCCAGCAGCCAAATTCGGGGTACTGAAGCTTTCTGT. It codes for CASSQIRGTEAFC.

Many counts were recorded for this clonotype. The genes are TRBV7-2 and TRBJ2-3; 7 positions match TRBD2. The V segment lost 6 bases and the J segment 2 bases; nucleotides outside the gene matches: 5. Per germline, CDR1 SGHTA and CDR2 FQGNSA. This CDR3 region has 14 residues. Written as DNA, the CDR3 is TGTGCCAGCAGAAGAGCGGGAAACACAGATACGCAGTATTTT. Amino acid sequence: CASRRAGNTDTQYF.

This clonotype was observed at least ten times. The chain links TRBV12-3 or TRBV12-4 to TRBJ1-4; TRBD1 is a possible D gene (5 bases). Trimming left V 6 bases short and J 6 bases short, with 11 bases between. This CDR3 contains 13 residues. This chain's CDR3 is CASREGVYEKLFF. The DNA of the CDR3 is TGTGCCAGCAGAGAAGGGGTTTATGAAAAACTGTTTTTT.

This clonotype was seen many times. This chain joins TRBV7-6 and TRBJ2-2, with 8 bases identical to TRBD2. Germline CDR1 and CDR2: SGHVS and FNYEAQ. V lost 5 bases to trimming and J lost 0 bases; unmatched junction nucleotides: 5. The CDR3 sequence is 16 residues long. The CDR3 nucleotides read TGTGCCAGCAGCCACATGACTAGCGCGAACACCGGGGAGCTGTTTTTT. Protein product: CASSHMTSANTGELFF.

This clonotype has a count of ten or more. J is TRBJ2-5 and V is TRBV7-3, with D tentatively TRBD1 (5 bases). This CDR3 region has 12 residues. Germline V CDR1 and CDR2: SGHTA, FQGTGA. The ends were cut back, 8 bases at V and 9 bases at J, with 16 bases in the middle. The CDR3 loop reads CASGQTQGPQYF. In DNA, the CDR3 is TGTGCCAGCGGGCAAACGCAGGGCCCCCAGTACTTC.

This clonotype was counted ten times or more. CDR3 region: CASSLDTGSAETQYF. The CDR3, as DNA: TGCGCCAGCAGCTTGGATACAGGGTCCGCCGAGACCCAGTACTTC. The V gene is TRBV5-1, the J gene TRBJ2-5; D may be TRBD1 (6 bases). Germline V gene sequence: CDR1 SGHRS, CDR2 YFSETQ. The CDR3 contains 15 residues. Trimming pared 0 bases from V and 5 bases from J, leaving 14 bases between.

Ten or more counts support this clonotype. V is TRBV20-1 and J is TRBJ2-3; D perhaps matches TRBD1 (5 bases). This CDR3 region has 14 residues. In germline, CDR1 is DFQATT, CDR2 SNEGSKA (reference sequence). The V end lost 6 bases, the J end lost 5 bases, and 18 bases lay between the germline ends. CDR3 sequence (DNA): TGCAGTGCCCTCAAGGGGCACGGCGTAGATACGCAGTATTTT. It is translated as CSALKGHGVDTQYF.

Points on this clonotype: A junction end diverges from the germline sequence, so it may reflect a read error. The chain joins TRBV20-1 to TRBJ2-1; D not resolved. The CDR3 has 12 amino acids. Germline V gives CDR1 DFQATT, CDR2 SNEGSKA (reference sequence). CDR3 residues: CSVSASYSEQSF. DNA for the CDR3: TGCAGTGTTTCAGCCTCCTACAGTGAGCAGTCCTTC.

This clonotype showed up many times. The V gene is TRBV11-2, the J gene TRBJ2-3, with a weak D call TRBD2 (5 bases). Trimming removed 5 bases at V and 3 bases at J, with 15 bases between. Germline CDR1 and CDR2: SGHAT and FQNNGV. This CDR3 region has 15 residues. CDR3 sequence (DNA): TGTGCCAGCAGCCTCTACGGTCGGGGAACAGATACGCAGTATTTT. Translating it yields CASSLYGRGTDTQYF.

The table lists this clonotype with many counts. V and J are TRBV4-3 and TRBJ2-3, with D perhaps assigned TRBD1 or TRBD2 (5 bases each). The CDR3 has 15 amino acids. In germline, CDR1 is LGHNA, CDR2 YSLEER. The ends were cut back, 1 base at V and 2 bases at J, with 10 bases in the middle. The CDR3 region has the DNA TGCGCCAGCAGCCAAGCCTGGGGGAACACAGATACGCAGTATTTT. Protein sequence: CASSQAWGNTDTQYF.

This clonotype came up a few times. This may be a read error: a much more frequent sequence differs by one nucleotide. The chain has TRBV6-2 or TRBV6-3 and TRBJ1-5; D is undetermined. The V gene's germline CDR1 is MNHEY and CDR2 SVGEGT. The CDR3 has 13 residues. V shed 10 bases and J shed 3 bases, with 13 bases lying between them. The CDR3: CAINPGSNQPQHF. The DNA of the CDR3 is TGTGCCATCAACCCAGGCTCCAATCAGCCCCAGCATTTT.